This TCR beta chain was sequenced for a study of vaccination and CD4 T cells after COVID-19. Whole-study findings and limits: Within convalescent individuals, 304 out of 307 vaccine-specific clones proved to be spike mono-reactive.

Remarks on this clonotype: As yet, its antigen is unknown.

Per germline, CDR1 MNHNS and CDR2 SASEGT. The CDR3 has 17 amino acids. Deletions cut 3 bases from V and 0 bases from J, with 12 bases between. This sample's treatment: roughly ten-day PBMC culture with coronavirus spike peptide pools or control peptides (ViraFEST assay). Sequencing of DNA taken from cultured CD4+ T cells relied on the Oncomine TCR Beta short-read assay. Researchers extracted genomic DNA from CD4+ T cells that had been cultured. TCRdb analysed the PCR reads with MiXCR anew, one entry per CDR3 protein. The sample shows roughly 13,000 distinct CDR3 sequences, under 55% of them seen only once.

The chain couples TRBV6-1 to TRBJ1-6, with D tentatively TRBD1 (5 bases). The material sequenced was CD4+ T cells from blood, cultured in vitro. The sequence was collected from a human donor who had recovered from COVID-19. The chain's CDR3 is CASSEPGRSSYNSPLHF. As DNA, the CDR3 is TGTGCCAGCAGTGAGCCGGGACGGAGCTCCTATAATTCACCCCTCCACTTT.